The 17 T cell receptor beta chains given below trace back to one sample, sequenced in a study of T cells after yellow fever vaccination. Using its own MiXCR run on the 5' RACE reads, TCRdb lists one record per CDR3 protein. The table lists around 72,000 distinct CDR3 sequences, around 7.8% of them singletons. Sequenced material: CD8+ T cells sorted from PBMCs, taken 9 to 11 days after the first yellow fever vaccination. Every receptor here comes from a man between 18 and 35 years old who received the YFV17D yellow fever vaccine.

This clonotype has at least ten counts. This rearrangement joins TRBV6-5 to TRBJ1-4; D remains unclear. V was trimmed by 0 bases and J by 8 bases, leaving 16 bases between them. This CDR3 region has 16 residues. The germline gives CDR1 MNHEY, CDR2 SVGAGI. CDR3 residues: CASSYSSYGDREKLFF. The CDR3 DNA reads TGTGCCAGCAGTTACTCGAGTTACGGGGATAGGGAAAAACTGTTTTTT.

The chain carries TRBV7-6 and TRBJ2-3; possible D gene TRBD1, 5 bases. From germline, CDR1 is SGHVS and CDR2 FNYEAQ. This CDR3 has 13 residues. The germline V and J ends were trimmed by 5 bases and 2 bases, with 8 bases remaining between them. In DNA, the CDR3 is TGTGCCAGCAGCAGGGGTCCCACAGATACGCAGTATTTT. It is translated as CASSRGPTDTQYF.

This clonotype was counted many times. The CDR3 bases are TGTGCCAGCAGCCTGGCGGGGGTCGGCTACACCTTC. Residues: CASSLAGVGYTF. The chain is built from TRBV7-6 and TRBJ1-2; a weak D match, TRBD1 (5 bases). CDR1 and CDR2 from the germline V gene are SGHVS and FNYEAQ. This CDR3 has 12 residues. V lost 5 bases to trimming and J lost 8 bases, with 12 bases between them.

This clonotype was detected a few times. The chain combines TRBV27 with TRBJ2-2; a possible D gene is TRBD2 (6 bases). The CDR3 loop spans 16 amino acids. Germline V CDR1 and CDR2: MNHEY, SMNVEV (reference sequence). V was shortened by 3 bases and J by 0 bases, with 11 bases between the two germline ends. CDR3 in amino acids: CASSLAGSANTGELFF. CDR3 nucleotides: TGTGCCAGCAGTTTGGCGGGGTCCGCGAACACCGGGGAGCTGTTTTTT.

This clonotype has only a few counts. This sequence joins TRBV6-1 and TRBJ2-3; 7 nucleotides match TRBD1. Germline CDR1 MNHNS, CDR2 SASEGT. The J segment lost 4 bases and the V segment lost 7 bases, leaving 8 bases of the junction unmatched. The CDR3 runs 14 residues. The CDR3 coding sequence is TGTGCCAGCATGACAGGGATATTGGCAGATACGCAGTATTTT. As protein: CASMTGILADTQYF.

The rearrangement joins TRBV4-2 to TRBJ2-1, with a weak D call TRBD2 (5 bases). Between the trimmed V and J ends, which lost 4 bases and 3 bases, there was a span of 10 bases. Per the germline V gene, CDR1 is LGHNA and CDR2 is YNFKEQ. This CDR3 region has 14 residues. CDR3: CASSPGVLYNEQFF. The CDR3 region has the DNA TGTGCCAGCAGCCCCGGGGTACTCTACAATGAGCAGTTCTTC.

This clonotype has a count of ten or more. The CDR3 DNA is TGCGCCAGCAGCCAAGAGGGCCCCATGGATACGCAGTATTTT. Protein: CASSQEGPMDTQYF. The J gene is TRBJ2-3, the V gene TRBV4-1; no reliable D call. V lost 0 bases, J lost 6 bases, and 10 bases lay in between. This CDR3 spans 14 amino acids. Germline V gene sequence: CDR1 MGHRA, CDR2 YSYEKL.

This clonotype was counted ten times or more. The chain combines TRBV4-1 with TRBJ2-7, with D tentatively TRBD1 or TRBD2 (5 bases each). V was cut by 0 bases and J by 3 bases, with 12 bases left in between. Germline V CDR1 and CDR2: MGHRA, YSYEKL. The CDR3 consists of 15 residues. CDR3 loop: CASSQEGPLRYEQYV. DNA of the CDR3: TGCGCCAGCAGCCAAGAGGGACCTCTACGCTACGAGCAGTACGTC.

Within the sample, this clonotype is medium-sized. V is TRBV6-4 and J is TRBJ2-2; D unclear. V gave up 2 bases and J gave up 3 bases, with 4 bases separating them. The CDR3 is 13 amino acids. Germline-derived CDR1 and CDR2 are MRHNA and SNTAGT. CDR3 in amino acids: CASSDRDTGELFF. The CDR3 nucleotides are TGTGCCAGCAGTGACAGGGACACCGGGGAGCTGTTTTTT.

The CDR3 spells CATRATGSDGYTF. The CDR3 nucleotides are TGTGCCACCAGAGCCACAGGGTCCGATGGCTACACCTTC. This sequence joins TRBV24-1 and TRBJ1-2, with D possibly TRBD1 on 6 matching bases. Germline V gene sequence: CDR1 KGHDR, CDR2 SFDVKD. Trimming removed 7 bases at V and 6 bases at J, with 14 bases between. This CDR3 contains 13 residues.

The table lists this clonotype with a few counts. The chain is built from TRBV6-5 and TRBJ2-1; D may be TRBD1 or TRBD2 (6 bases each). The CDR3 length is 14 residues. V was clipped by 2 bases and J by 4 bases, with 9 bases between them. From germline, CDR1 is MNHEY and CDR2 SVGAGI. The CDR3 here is CASSYGGRYNEQFF. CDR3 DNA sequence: TGTGCCAGCAGTTACGGGGGGCGGTACAATGAGCAGTTCTTC.

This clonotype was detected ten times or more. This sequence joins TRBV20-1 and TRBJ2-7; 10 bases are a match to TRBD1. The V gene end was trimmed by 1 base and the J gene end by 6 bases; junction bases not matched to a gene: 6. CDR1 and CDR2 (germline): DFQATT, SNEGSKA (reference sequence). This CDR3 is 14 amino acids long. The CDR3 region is CSARVRDRGSEQYF. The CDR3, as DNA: TGCAGTGCTAGAGTTCGGGACAGGGGTTCCGAGCAGTACTTC.

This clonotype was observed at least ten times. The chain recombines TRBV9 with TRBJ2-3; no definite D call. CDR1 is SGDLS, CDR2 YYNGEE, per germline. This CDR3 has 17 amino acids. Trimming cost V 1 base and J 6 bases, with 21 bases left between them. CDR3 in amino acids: CASSVSGGLTSRDTQYF. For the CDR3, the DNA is TGTGCCAGCAGCGTATCCGGCGGATTGACGTCTCGGGATACGCAGTATTTT.

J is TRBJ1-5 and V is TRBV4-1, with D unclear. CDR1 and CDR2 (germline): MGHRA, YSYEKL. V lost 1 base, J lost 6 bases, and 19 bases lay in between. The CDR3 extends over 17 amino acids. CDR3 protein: CASSQVRGIMSSQPQHF. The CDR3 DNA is TGCGCCAGCAGCCAAGTCCGCGGGATCATGAGTAGTCAGCCCCAGCATTTT.

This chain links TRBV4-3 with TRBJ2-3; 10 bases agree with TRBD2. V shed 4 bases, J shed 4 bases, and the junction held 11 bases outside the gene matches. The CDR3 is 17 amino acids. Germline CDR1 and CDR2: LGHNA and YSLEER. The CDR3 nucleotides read TGCGCCAGCAGCCCCCTTTATTTAGCGGGGGGATCAGATACGCAGTATTTT. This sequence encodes CASSPLYLAGGSDTQYF.

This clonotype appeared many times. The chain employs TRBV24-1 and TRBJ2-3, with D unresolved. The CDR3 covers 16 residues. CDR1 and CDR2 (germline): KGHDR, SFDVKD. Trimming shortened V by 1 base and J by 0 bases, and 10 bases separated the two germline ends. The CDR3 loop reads CATSDFGQASTDTQYF. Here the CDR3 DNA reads TGTGCCACCAGTGATTTTGGGCAGGCCAGCACAGATACGCAGTATTTT.

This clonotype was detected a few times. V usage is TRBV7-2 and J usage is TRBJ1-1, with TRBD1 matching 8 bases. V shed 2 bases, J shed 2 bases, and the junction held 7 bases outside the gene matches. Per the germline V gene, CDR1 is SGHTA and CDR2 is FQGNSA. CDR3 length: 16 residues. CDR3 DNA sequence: TGTGCCAGCAGCTTAACCTGGACAGGGAGCAACACTGAAGCTTTCTTT. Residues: CASSLTWTGSNTEAFF.